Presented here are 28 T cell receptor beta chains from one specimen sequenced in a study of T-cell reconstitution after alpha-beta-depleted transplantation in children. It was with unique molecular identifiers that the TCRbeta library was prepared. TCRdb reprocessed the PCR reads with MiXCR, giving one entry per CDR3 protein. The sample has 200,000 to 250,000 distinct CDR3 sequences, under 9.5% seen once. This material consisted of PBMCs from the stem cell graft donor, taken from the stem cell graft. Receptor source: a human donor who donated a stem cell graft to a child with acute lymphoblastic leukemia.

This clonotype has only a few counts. The CDR3 DNA reads as TGTGCCAGCAGCTTGTCAATCTGGGATATCCCCACAGATACGCAGTATTTT. Its translation: CASSLSIWDIPTDTQYF. This chain connects TRBV5-5 to TRBJ2-3; D is unclear. Germline-derived CDR1 and CDR2 are SGHKS and YYEKEE (reference sequence). CDR3 length equals 17 residues. The V gene lost 1 base and the J gene lost 2 bases, with 17 bases spanning the gap.

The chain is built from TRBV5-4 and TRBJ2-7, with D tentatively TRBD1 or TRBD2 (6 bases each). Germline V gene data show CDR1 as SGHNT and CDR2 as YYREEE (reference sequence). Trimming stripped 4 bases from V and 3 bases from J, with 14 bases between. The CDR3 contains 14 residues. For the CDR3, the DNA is TGTGCCAGCAGCAAAGGGGGGCAGGACTACGAGCAGTACTTC. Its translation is CASSKGGQDYEQYF. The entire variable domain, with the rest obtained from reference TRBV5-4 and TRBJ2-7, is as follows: ETGVTQSPTHLIKTRGQQVTLRCSSQSGHNTVSWYQQALGQGPQFIFQYYREEENGRGNFPPRFSGLQFPNYSSELNVNALELDDSALYLCASSKGGQDYEQYFGPGTRLTVT.

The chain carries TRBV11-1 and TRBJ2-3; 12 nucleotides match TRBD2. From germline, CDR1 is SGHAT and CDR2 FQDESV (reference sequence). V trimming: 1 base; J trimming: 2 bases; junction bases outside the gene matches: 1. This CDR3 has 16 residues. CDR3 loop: CASSLGTSGDTDTQYF. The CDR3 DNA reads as TGTGCCAGCAGCTTAGGGACTAGCGGGGACACAGATACGCAGTATTTT.

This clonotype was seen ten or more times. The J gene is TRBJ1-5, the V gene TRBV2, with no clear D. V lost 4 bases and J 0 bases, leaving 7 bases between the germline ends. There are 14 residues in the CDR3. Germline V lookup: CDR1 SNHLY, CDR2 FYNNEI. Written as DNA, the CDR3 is TGTGCCAGCAGTGCGGCAGATAGCAATCAGCCCCAGCATTTT. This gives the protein CASSAADSNQPQHF.

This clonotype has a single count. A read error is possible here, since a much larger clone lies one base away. In DNA form, the CDR3 reads TGCAGTGCTAGATTTACTGGGAACCCTGAAGCCTTCTTT. It yields the protein CSARFTGNPEAFF. The V gene is TRBV20-1, the J gene TRBJ1-1, with no clear D. CDR3 length equals 13 residues. Germline V gene sequence: CDR1 DFQATT, CDR2 SNEGSKA (reference sequence).

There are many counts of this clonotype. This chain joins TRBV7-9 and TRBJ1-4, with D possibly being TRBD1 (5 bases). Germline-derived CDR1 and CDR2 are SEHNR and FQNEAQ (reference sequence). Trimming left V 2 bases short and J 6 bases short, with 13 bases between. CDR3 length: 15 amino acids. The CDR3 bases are TGTGCCAGCAGCTTAACGGGTCTAGGGGATGAAAAACTGTTTTTT. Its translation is CASSLTGLGDEKLFF.

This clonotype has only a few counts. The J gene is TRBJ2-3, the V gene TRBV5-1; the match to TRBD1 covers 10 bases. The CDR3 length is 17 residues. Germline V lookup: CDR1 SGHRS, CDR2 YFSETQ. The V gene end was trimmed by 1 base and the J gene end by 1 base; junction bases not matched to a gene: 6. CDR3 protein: CASSLLPGTGGTDTQYF. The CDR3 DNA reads TGCGCCAGCAGCTTGCTCCCCGGGACAGGGGGCACAGATACGCAGTATTTT.

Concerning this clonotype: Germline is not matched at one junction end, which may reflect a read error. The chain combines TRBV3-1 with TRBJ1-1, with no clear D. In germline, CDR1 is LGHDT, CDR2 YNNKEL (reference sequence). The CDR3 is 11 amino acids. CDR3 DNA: TGTGCCAGCAGCCTCTCCGAAAGGATTAACTTT. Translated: CASSLSERINF.

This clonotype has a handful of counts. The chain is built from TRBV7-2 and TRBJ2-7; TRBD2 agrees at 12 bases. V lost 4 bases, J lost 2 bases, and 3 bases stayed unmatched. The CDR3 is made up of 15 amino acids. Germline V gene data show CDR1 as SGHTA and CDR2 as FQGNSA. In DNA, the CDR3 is TGTGCCAGCAGCTCGGCTAGCGGGGGGGCCTACGAGCAGTACTTC. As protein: CASSSASGGAYEQYF.

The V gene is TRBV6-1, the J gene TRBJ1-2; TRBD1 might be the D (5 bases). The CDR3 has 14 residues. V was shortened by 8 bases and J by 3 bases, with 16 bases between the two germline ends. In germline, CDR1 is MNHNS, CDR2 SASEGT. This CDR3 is CASSQGGGYYGYTF. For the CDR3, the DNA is TGTGCCAGCTCTCAGGGAGGCGGCTACTATGGCTACACCTTC.

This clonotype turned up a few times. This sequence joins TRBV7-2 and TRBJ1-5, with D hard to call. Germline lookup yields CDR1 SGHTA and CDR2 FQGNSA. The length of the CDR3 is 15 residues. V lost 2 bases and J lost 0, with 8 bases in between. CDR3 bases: TGTGCCAGCAGCTTATGGTCAGATAGCAATCAGCCCCAGCATTTT. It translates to CASSLWSDSNQPQHF. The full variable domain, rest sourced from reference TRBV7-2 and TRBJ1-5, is GAGVSQSPSNKVTEKGKDVELRCDPISGHTALYWYRQSLGQGLEFLIYFQGNSAPDKSGLPSDRFSAERTGGSVSTLTIQRTQQEDSAVYLCASSLWSDSNQPQHFGDGTRLSIL.

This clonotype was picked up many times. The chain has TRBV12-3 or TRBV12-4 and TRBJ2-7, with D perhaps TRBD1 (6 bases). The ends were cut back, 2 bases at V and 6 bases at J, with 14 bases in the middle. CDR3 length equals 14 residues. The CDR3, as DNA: TGTGCCAGCAGTTTAAAAACAGGGCGACGCGAGCAGTACTTC. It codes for CASSLKTGRREQYF.

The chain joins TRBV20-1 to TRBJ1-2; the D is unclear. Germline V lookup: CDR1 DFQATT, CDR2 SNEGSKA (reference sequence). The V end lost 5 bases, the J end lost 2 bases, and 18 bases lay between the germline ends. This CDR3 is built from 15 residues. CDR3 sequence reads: CSASIRTRRNYGYTF. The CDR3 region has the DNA TGCAGTGCTTCGATCCGGACGCGGCGGAACTATGGCTACACCTTC.

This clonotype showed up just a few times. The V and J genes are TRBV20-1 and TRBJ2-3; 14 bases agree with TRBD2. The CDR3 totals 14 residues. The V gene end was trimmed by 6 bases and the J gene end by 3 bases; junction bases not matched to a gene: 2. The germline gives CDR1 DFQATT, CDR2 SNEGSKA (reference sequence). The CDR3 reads CSARTSGGTDTQYF. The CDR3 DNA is TGCAGTGCCAGGACTAGCGGGGGGACAGATACGCAGTATTTT.

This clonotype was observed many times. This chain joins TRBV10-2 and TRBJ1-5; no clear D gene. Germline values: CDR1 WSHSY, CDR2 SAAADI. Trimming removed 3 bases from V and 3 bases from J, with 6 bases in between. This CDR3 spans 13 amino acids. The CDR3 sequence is CASSDFPNQPQHF. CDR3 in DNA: TGCGCCAGCAGTGATTTTCCCAATCAGCCCCAGCATTTT.

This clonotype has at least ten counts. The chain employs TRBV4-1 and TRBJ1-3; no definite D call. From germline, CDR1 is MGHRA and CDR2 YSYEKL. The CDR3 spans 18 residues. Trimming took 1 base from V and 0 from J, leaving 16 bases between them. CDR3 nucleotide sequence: TGCGCCAGCAGCCAAGTCCCGGGGAGGGCAGACTCTGGAAACACCATATATTTT. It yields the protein CASSQVPGRADSGNTIYF.

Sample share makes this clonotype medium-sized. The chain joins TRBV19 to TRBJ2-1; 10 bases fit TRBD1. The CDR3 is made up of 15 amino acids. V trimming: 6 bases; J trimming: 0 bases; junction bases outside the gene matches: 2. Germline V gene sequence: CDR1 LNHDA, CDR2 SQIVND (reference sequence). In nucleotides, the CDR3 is TGTGCCAGTAGGGGACAGGGGAGCTCCTACAATGAGCAGTTCTTC. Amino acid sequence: CASRGQGSSYNEQFF.

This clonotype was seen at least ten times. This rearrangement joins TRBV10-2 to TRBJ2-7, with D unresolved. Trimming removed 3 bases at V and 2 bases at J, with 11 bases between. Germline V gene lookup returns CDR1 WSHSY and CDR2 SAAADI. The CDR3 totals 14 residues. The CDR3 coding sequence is TGCGCCAGCAGTGACCTCGGTCCTACCTACGAGCAGTACTTC. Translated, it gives CASSDLGPTYEQYF.

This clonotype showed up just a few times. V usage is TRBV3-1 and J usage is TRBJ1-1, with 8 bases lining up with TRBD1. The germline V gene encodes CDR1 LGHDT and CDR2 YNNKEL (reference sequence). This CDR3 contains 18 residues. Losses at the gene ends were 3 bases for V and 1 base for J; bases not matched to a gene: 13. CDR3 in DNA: TGTGCCAGCAGCCAGGCACTGGGCCGCGGACAGGGGAACACTGAAGCTTTCTTT. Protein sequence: CASSQALGRGQGNTEAFF.

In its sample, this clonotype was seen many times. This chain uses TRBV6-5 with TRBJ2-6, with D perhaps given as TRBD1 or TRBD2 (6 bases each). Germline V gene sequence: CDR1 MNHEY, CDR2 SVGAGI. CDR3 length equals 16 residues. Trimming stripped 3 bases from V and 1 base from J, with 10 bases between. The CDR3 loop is CASSYSGASGANVLTF. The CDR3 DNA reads TGTGCCAGCAGTTATTCGGGGGCTTCTGGGGCCAACGTCCTGACTTTC.

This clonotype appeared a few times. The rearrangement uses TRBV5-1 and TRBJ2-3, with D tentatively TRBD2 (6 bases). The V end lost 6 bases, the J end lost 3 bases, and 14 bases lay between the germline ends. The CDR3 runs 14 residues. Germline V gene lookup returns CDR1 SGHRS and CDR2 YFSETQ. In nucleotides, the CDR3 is TGCGCCAGCACCGATGGCGGGGCGACAGATACGCAGTATTTT. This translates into CASTDGGATDTQYF.

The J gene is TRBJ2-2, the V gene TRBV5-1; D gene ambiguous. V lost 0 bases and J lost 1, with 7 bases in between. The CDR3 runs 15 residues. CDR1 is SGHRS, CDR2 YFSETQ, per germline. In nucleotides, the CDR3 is TGCGCCAGCAGCTTGGACAGAATGAACACCGGGGAGCTGTTTTTT. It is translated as CASSLDRMNTGELFF.

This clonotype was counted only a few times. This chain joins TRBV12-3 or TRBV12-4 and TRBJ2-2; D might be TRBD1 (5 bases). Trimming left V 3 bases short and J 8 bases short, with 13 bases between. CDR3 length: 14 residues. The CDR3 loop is CASSFWRREGELFF. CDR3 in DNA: TGTGCCAGCAGTTTCTGGCGCAGGGAAGGGGAGCTGTTTTTT.

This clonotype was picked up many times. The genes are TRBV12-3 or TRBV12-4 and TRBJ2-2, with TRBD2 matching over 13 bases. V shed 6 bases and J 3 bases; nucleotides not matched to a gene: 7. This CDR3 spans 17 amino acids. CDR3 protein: CASSLGTSGAYTGELFF. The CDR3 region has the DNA TGTGCCAGCAGCCTCGGGACTAGCGGGGCCTACACCGGGGAGCTGTTTTTT.

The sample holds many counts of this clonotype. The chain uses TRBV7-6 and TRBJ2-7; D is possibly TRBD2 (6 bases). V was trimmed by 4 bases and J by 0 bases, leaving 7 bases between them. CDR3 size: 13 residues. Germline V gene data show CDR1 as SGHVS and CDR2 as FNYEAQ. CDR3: CASSSGVSYEQYF. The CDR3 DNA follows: TGTGCCAGCAGCTCGGGGGTCTCCTACGAGCAGTACTTC.

This CDR3 is CASSAIRGGELFF. The DNA for the CDR3 is TGTGCCAGTAGTGCCATTCGGGGTGGGGAGCTGTTTTTT. This chain joins TRBV19 and TRBJ2-2, with D possibly TRBD2 on 5 matching bases. CDR1 and CDR2 (germline): LNHDA, SQIVND (reference sequence). This CDR3 is built from 13 residues. Trimming pared 5 bases from V and 8 bases from J, leaving 12 bases between.

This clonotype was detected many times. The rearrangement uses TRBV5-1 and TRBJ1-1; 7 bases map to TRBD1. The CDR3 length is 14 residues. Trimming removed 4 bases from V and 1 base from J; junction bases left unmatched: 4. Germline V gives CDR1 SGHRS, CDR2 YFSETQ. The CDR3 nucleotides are TGCGCCAGCAGCCCGGGACAGTCGAACACTGAAGCTTTCTTT. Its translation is CASSPGQSNTEAFF.

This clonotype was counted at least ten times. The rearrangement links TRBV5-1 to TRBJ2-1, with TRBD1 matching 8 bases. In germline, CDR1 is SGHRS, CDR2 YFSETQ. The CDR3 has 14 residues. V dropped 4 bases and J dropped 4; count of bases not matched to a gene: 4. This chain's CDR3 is CASSPGQGYNEQFF. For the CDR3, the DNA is TGCGCCAGCAGCCCAGGACAGGGTTACAATGAGCAGTTCTTC.